The 25 T cell receptor beta chains listed next were all sequenced from one sample in a study of blood T cell repertoires in COVID-19. TCRdb's table, derived via immunoSEQ multiplex PCR, lists solely in-frame clones and lacks some. The sample lists 260,000 or so clones; around 83% were seen once. Sequencing was done on a sample of peripheral blood. These receptor sequences come from a man at least 80 years old with acute or convalescent COVID-19.

The chain combines TRBV6-1 with TRBJ1-5, with D unclear. The V and J ends lost 3 bases and 2 bases respectively, with 8 bases between them. The CDR3 consists of 14 residues. Germline CDR1 reads MNHNS; CDR2 reads SASEGT. In DNA, the CDR3 is TGTGCCAGCAGTGACCTCTCTGGCAATCAGCCCCAGCATTTT. It is translated as CASSDLSGNQPQHF.

The V and J genes are TRBV6-5 and TRBJ2-7; 9 positions match TRBD1. The V gene's germline CDR1 is MNHEY and CDR2 SVGAGI. The junction had 3 bases not matched to a gene; V was cut back by 8 bases and J by 1 base. CDR3 length: 13 residues. CDR3 nucleotide sequence: TGTGCCAGCTCCGGGACAGGGTCCTACGAGCAGTACTTC. It codes for CASSGTGSYEQYF.

The chain uses TRBV5-6 and TRBJ1-2; no clear D gene. V lost 2 bases to trimming and J lost 4 bases, with 18 bases between them. CDR1 is SGHDT and CDR2 is YYEEEE in the germline V gene. The CDR3 is 16 amino acids. The CDR3 nucleotides are TGTGCCAGCAGCTTTAAACCCCCCGGGGTCCCCTATGGCTACACCTTC. It specifies CASSFKPPGVPYGYTF.

This clone was found once. The chain is built from TRBV19 and TRBJ2-1, with D perhaps TRBD2 (6 bases). Germline V CDR1 and CDR2: LNHDA, SQIVND (reference sequence). The CDR3 extends over 16 amino acids. V shed 6 bases and J shed 7 bases, with 22 bases lying between them. The CDR3 here is CASSSFGMRGHNEQFF. For the CDR3, the DNA is TGTGCCAGTAGCTCCTTTGGAATGCGGGGCCATAATGAGCAGTTCTTC. The whole variable domain, remainder taken from reference TRBV19 and TRBJ2-1, is DGGITQSPKYLFRKEGQNVTLSCEQNLNHDAMYWYRQDPGQGLRLIYYSQIVNDFQKGDIAEGYSVSREKKESFPLTVTSAQKNPTAFYLCASSSFGMRGHNEQFFGPGTRLTVL.

The chain has TRBV2 and TRBJ2-2, with 8 bases matching TRBD2. The ends lost 0 bases at V and 5 bases at J; junction bases unmatched: 5. Looked up from germline, CDR1 is SNHLY and CDR2 is FYNNEI. CDR3 length: 16 residues. CDR3: CASSEAAGAFTGELFF. CDR3 coding DNA: TGTGCCAGCAGTGAAGCAGCGGGGGCCTTTACCGGGGAGCTGTTTTTT.

CDR3 sequence (DNA): TGTGCCAGCAGTGAACTCCCCGGGACAGGGGGCTGGGAGACCCAGTACTTC. Translating gives CASSELPGTGGWETQYF. The V call is TRBV6-1, the J call TRBJ2-5, with TRBD1 identical over 12 bases. Germline values: CDR1 MNHNS, CDR2 SASEGT. This CDR3 has 17 amino acids. V lost 2 bases, J lost 5 bases, and 9 bases stayed unmatched.

The chain carries TRBV29-1 and TRBJ2-3; 7 bases fit TRBD2. Looked up from germline, CDR1 is SQVTM and CDR2 is ANQGSEA. This CDR3 has 15 amino acids. V trimming: 4 bases; J trimming: 1 base; junction bases outside the gene matches: 8. The CDR3 nucleotides are TGCAGCGTTGGGACGGCTAGCGGACGCACAGATACGCAGTATTTT. It is translated as CSVGTASGRTDTQYF.

The V call is TRBV5-1, the J call TRBJ2-1, with 10 bases aligning to TRBD2. CDR3 length: 15 amino acids. The ends lost 5 bases at V and 7 bases at J; junction bases unmatched: 9. The germline V gene has CDR1 SGHRS and CDR2 YFSETQ. CDR3 DNA: TGCGCCAGCAGTACTATAGCGGGGGGTGGTAATGAGCAGTTCTTC. This encodes CASSTIAGGGNEQFF.

The genes are TRBV19 and TRBJ2-2; 13 bases are a match to TRBD2. Germline V gene lookup returns CDR1 LNHDA and CDR2 SQIVND (reference sequence). V gave up 8 bases and J gave up 6 bases; unmatched junction bases: 3. The CDR3 sequence is 14 residues long. CDR3 protein: CASGLAGVAGELFF. CDR3 nucleotide sequence: TGTGCCAGTGGACTAGCGGGAGTTGCCGGGGAGCTGTTTTTT.

The gene calls are TRBV5-1 and TRBJ2-7; 10 bases fit TRBD2. CDR1 is SGHRS and CDR2 is YFSETQ in the germline V gene. The CDR3 runs to 15 residues. V was pared by 0 bases and J by 7 bases, with 7 bases of the junction left unmatched. This CDR3 is CASSLGAGGPREQYF. Here the CDR3 DNA reads TGCGCCAGCAGCTTGGGAGCGGGAGGGCCGAGGGAGCAGTACTTC.

J is TRBJ1-2 and V is TRBV6-2 or TRBV6-3, with D unclear. CDR3 length: 15 residues. The V end lost 5 bases, the J end lost 8 bases, and 21 bases lay between the germline ends. Germline V gene data show CDR1 as MNHEY and CDR2 as SVGEGT. The CDR3 region has the DNA TGTGCCAGCAGTCGTAGCGAGGTTGCCCGCCAGGGCTACACCTTC. It yields the protein CASSRSEVARQGYTF.

The V and J genes are TRBV27 and TRBJ1-2, with 8 positions matching TRBD1. The length of the CDR3 is 14 residues. The germline gives CDR1 MNHEY, CDR2 SMNVEV (reference sequence). After removal of 2 bases from V and 7 bases from J, the junction contained 6 bases not matched to a gene. In DNA form, the CDR3 reads TGTGCCAGCAGTTTAATGCAGGGGGCGCGTGGCTACACCTTC. It codes for CASSLMQGARGYTF.

J is TRBJ2-2 and V is TRBV5-5; 7 bases agree with TRBD1. The CDR3 contains 15 residues. The germline CDR1 and CDR2 sequences are SGHKS and YYEKEE (reference sequence). With 4 bases clipped from V and 5 bases from J, the junction kept 8 bases outside the gene matches. The CDR3 sequence: CASSQTGDITGELFF. For the CDR3, the DNA is TGTGCCAGCAGCCAAACAGGGGACATTACCGGGGAGCTGTTTTTT.

This rearrangement joins TRBV18 to TRBJ1-2; possibly TRBD1 for D (5 bases). The CDR3 extends over 14 amino acids. CDR1 is KGHSH, CDR2 LQKENI, per germline. V gave up 2 bases and J gave up 4 bases, with 11 bases separating them. CDR3 sequence reads: CASSPGGDGYGYTF. In nucleotides, the CDR3 is TGTGCCAGCTCACCAGGGGGGGACGGCTATGGCTACACCTTC. The entire variable domain, with the rest obtained from reference TRBV18 and TRBJ1-2, is as follows: NAGVMQNPRHLVRRRGQEARLRCSPMKGHSHVYWYRQLPEEGLKFMVYLQKENIIDESGMPKERFSAEFPKEGPSILRIQQVVRGDSAAYFCASSPGGDGYGYTFGSGTRLTVV.

The rearrangement joins TRBV13 to TRBJ2-7; D possibly corresponds to TRBD1 (6 bases). Germline lookup yields CDR1 PRHDT and CDR2 FYEKMQ (reference sequence). Trimming shortened V by 4 bases and J by 4 bases, and 14 bases separated the two germline ends. The CDR3 loop spans 14 amino acids. The CDR3 here is CASSSGQVTYEQYF. CDR3 sequence (DNA): TGTGCCAGCAGCTCGGGACAAGTAACTTACGAGCAGTACTTC.

This clone was observed a single time. This chain joins TRBV3-1 (or the pseudogene TRBV3-2) and TRBJ1-4; 9 bases align to TRBD1. Germline V gene lookup returns CDR1 LGHDT and CDR2 YNNKEL (reference sequence). Trimming cost V 4 bases and J 6 bases; bases outside gene matches: 6. The CDR3 is made up of 15 amino acids. The CDR3, as DNA: TGTGCCAGCAGCCTTCGCCGGGACAGGGATGAAAAACTGTTTTTT. Encoded protein: CASSLRRDRDEKLFF.

This rearrangement joins TRBV7-3 to TRBJ2-2; a weak D match, TRBD2 (5 bases). Trimming took 5 bases from V and 7 from J, leaving 17 bases between them. This CDR3 has 15 amino acids. Germline V gives CDR1 SGHTA, CDR2 FQGTGA. The CDR3 reads CASSPRADSGGELFF. CDR3 DNA: TGTGCCAGCAGCCCGCGGGCAGACTCGGGCGGGGAGCTGTTTTTT.

Worth noting for this clone: Other DNA sequences from this sample encode an identical CDR3 as well. The rearrangement uses TRBV6-5 and TRBJ2-1; 11 nucleotides agree with TRBD1. Trimming at V came to 6 bases and at J to 8 bases, leaving 3 bases not matched to a gene. This CDR3 contains 13 residues. CDR1 is MNHEY, CDR2 SVGAGI, per germline. The CDR3 bases are TGTGCCAGCAGGCGGACAGGGGGCGATGAGCAGTTCTTC. It specifies CASRRTGGDEQFF.

This clone was recorded once. This chain connects TRBV24-1 to TRBJ2-5, with a tentative D call TRBD1 (6 bases). The CDR3 spans 14 residues. Trimming removed 4 bases from V and 2 bases from J, with 10 bases in between. Germline V gene sequence: CDR1 KGHDR, CDR2 SFDVKD. CDR3 amino acids: CATSDQGQQETQYF. CDR3 DNA sequence: TGTGCCACCAGTGACCAAGGACAGCAAGAGACCCAGTACTTC.

This clone was recorded only once. This rearrangement joins TRBV6-6 to TRBJ1-2; TRBD1 aligns across 7 bases. The CDR3 is made up of 15 amino acids. Germline CDR1 MNHNY, CDR2 SVGAGI (reference sequence). The V gene end was trimmed by 6 bases and the J gene end by 0 bases; junction bases not matched to a gene: 7. The CDR3 sequence: CASSVPDRSNYGYTF. The CDR3 bases are TGTGCCAGCAGCGTCCCGGACAGGTCTAACTATGGCTACACCTTC.

This chain connects TRBV19 to TRBJ2-1; 16 bases agree with TRBD2. CDR1 and CDR2 from the germline V gene are LNHDA and SQIVND (reference sequence). The junction had 5 bases not matched to a gene; V was cut back by 6 bases and J by 0 bases. This CDR3 region has 18 residues. The CDR3 DNA follows: TGTGCCAGTAGCGGGACTAGCGGGAGGGGAAGCTCCTACAATGAGCAGTTCTTC. Its protein is CASSGTSGRGSSYNEQFF.

The rearrangement uses TRBV4-1 and TRBJ1-2; D is possibly TRBD1 (6 bases). The V gene lost 3 bases and the J gene lost 8 bases, with 10 bases spanning the gap. The germline gives CDR1 MGHRA, CDR2 YSYEKL. This CDR3 region has 12 residues. CDR3 loop: CASSQQGLGYTF. DNA for the CDR3: TGCGCCAGCAGCCAGCAGGGGTTGGGCTACACCTTC.

The chain links TRBV6-4 to TRBJ1-5, with D perhaps matching TRBD1 (6 bases). Germline V gene sequence: CDR1 MRHNA, CDR2 SNTAGT. There are 14 residues in the CDR3. With 1 base removed from V and 6 bases from J, the gap between germline ends came to 10 bases. The CDR3: CASSDWGGSQPQHF. The CDR3 bases are TGTGCCAGCAGTGACTGGGGGGGCAGTCAGCCCCAGCATTTT.

The chain is built from TRBV7-9 and TRBJ2-1; 12 nucleotides line up with TRBD2. Losses at the gene ends were 1 base for V and 0 bases for J; bases not matched to a gene: 4. From germline, CDR1 is SEHNR and CDR2 FQNEAQ (reference sequence). The CDR3 is made up of 18 amino acids. CDR3 in amino acids: CASSLVLAGGSSYNEQFF. The CDR3 DNA reads TGTGCCAGCAGCTTAGTTCTAGCGGGAGGGAGCTCCTACAATGAGCAGTTCTTC.

This clone was seen many times. This same CDR3 is encoded by further DNA sequences in the sample. This chain links TRBV5-1 with TRBJ1-2; 8 bases match TRBD1. The CDR3 length is 14 residues. With 4 bases clipped from V and 3 bases from J, the junction kept 5 bases outside the gene matches. Germline-derived CDR1 and CDR2 are SGHRS and YFSETQ. In nucleotides, the CDR3 is TGCGCCAGCAGCCCTGGACAGGGAGACTATGGCTACACCTTC. Translating it yields CASSPGQGDYGYTF.